This entry is about one T cell receptor beta chain. This sample is drawn from a study of blood T cells in healthy people across ages. CDR1 DFQATT and CDR2 SNEGSKA come from the germline V gene (reference sequence). The V end lost 6 bases, the J end lost 7 bases, and 19 bases lay between the germline ends. CDR3 size: 14 residues. Sample-barcoded 5' priming and a J-beta primer mix drove a second PCR of roughly 7 to 11 cycles. Each cDNA molecule carried a tag from a template-switch adaptor that contained 12 random nucleotides. TCRdb reprocessed the 5' RACE reads via MiXCR and lists one record per CDR3 protein. The table shows approximately 490,000 distinct CDR3 sequences, with 20% to 30% occurring only once. This sample also belongs to another study, concerning T cells of mothers and their children. That source notes: Donation was provided by three healthy Caucasian mothers along with their six children.

This TCR was sampled from a boy aged 5-17 years in good health. Material: blood. The gene calls are TRBV20-1 and TRBJ2-1, with no clear D. DNA of the CDR3: TGCAGTGCAGAAAAAGGGCGTATTAGGAATGAGCAGTTCTTC. Its protein product is CSAEKGRIRNEQFF.